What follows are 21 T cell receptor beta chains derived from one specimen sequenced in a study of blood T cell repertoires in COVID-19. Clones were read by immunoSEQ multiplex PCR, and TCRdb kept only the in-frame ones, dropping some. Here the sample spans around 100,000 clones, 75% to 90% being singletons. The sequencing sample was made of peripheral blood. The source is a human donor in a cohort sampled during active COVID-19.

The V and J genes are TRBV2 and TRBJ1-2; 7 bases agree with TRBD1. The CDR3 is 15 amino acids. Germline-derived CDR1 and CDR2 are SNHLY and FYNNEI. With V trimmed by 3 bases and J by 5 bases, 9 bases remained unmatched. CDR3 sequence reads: CASSEKEGARYGYTF. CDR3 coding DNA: TGTGCCAGCAGTGAGAAGGAGGGGGCGAGGTATGGCTACACCTTC.

The DNA of the CDR3 is TGTGCCAGTAGCCCGGGGGACAGGGGGCGAAGTTTGGTCAATCAGCCCCAGCATTTT. Translating it yields CASSPGDRGRSLVNQPQHF. V usage is TRBV19 and J usage is TRBJ1-5; 12 bases fit TRBD1. The CDR3 sequence is 19 residues long. Germline values: CDR1 LNHDA, CDR2 SQIVND (reference sequence). Losses at the gene ends were 6 bases for V and 3 bases for J; bases not matched to a gene: 15.

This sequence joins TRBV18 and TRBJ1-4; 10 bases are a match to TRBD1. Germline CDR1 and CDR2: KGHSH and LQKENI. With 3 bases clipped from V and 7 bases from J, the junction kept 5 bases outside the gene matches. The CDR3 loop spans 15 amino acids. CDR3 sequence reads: CASSPSTGGREKLFF. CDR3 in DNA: TGTGCCAGCTCACCTTCGACAGGGGGCCGTGAAAAACTGTTTTTT.

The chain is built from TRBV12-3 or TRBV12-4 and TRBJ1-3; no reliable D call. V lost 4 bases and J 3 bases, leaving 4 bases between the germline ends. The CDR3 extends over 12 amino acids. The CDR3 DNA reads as TGTGCCAGCAGTTCATTTGGAAACACCATATATTTT. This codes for CASSSFGNTIYF.

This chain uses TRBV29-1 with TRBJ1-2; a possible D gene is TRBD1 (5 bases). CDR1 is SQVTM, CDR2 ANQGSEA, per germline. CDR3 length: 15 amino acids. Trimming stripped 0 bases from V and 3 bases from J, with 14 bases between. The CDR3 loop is CSVEDPQGRYYGYTF. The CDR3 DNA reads TGCAGCGTTGAAGATCCTCAGGGCCGATACTATGGCTACACCTTC.

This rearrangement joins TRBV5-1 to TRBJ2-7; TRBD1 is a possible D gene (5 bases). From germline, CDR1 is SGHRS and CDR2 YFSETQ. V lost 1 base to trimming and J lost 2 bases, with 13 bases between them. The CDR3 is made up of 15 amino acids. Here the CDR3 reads CASSLLPDTTYEQYF. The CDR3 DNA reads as TGCGCCAGCAGCTTGCTTCCGGACACCACCTACGAGCAGTACTTC.

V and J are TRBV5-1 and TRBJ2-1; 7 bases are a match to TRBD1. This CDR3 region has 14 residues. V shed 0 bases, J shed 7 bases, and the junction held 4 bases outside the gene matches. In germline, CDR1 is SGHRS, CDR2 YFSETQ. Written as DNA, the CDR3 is TGCGCCAGCAGCTTGGAGGGACAGCTGAATGAGCAGTTCTTC. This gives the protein CASSLEGQLNEQFF.

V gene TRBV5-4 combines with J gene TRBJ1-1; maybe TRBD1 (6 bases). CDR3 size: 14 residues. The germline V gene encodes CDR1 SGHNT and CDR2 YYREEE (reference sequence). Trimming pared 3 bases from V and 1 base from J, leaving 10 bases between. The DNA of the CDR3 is TGTGCCAGCAGCTCTTCGGACAGGAACACTGAAGCTTTCTTT. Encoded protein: CASSSSDRNTEAFF. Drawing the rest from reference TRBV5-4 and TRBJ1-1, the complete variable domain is ETGVTQSPTHLIKTRGQQVTLRCSSQSGHNTVSWYQQALGQGPQFIFQYYREEENGRGNFPPRFSGLQFPNYSSELNVNALELDDSALYLCASSSSDRNTEAFFGQGTRLTVV.

The CDR3 nucleotides read TGTGCCAGCAGCTTTGGACTAGCGGGGCGGTACTCCTACAATGAGCAGTTCTTC. Amino acids: CASSFGLAGRYSYNEQFF. The V and J genes are TRBV7-2 and TRBJ2-1; TRBD2 matches 12 bases. The CDR3 extends over 18 amino acids. Germline V gene data show CDR1 as SGHTA and CDR2 as FQGNSA. J was trimmed by 0 bases and V by 3 bases; bases with no gene match: 6.

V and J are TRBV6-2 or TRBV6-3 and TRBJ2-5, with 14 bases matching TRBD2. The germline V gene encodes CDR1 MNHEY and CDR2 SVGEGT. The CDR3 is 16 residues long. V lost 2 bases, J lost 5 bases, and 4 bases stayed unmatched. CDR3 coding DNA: TGTGCCAGCAGTTACGGGACTAGCGGGGGCAGGGAGACCCAGTACTTC. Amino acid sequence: CASSYGTSGGRETQYF.

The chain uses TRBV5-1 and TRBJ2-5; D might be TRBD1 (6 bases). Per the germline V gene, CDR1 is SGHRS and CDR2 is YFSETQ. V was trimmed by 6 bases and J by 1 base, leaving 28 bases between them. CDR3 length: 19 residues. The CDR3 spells CASTPRLRQGRRIQETQYF. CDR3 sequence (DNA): TGCGCCAGCACCCCGCGGTTGAGGCAGGGGAGAAGAATCCAAGAGACCCAGTACTTC.

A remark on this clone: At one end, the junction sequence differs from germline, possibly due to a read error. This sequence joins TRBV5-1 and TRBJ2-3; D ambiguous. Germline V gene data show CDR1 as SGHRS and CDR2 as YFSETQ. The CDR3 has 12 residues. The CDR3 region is CASSVSVGSVFF. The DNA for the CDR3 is TGCGCCAGCAGCGTTTCAGTCGGGTCGGTTTTTTTT.

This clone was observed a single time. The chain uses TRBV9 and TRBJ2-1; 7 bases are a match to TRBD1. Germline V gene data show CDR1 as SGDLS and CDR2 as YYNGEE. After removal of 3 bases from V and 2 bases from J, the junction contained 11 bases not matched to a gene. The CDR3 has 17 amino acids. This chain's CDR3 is CASSATPLGGPYNEQFF. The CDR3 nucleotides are TGTGCCAGCAGCGCAACCCCCCTAGGGGGCCCCTACAATGAGCAGTTCTTC.

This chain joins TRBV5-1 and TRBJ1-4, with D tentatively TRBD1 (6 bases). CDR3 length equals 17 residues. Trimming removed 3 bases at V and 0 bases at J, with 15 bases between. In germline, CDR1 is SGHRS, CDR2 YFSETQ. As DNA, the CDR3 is TGCGCCAGCAGCTCCCTCGGACAGACTGCAACTAATGAAAAACTGTTTTTT. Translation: CASSSLGQTATNEKLFF.

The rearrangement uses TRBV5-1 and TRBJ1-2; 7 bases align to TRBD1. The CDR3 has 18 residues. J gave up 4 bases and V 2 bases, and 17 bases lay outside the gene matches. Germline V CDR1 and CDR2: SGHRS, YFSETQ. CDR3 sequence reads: CASSFVTGTATSFYGYTF. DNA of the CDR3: TGCGCCAGCAGCTTTGTGACCGGGACAGCCACTTCCTTCTATGGCTACACCTTC.

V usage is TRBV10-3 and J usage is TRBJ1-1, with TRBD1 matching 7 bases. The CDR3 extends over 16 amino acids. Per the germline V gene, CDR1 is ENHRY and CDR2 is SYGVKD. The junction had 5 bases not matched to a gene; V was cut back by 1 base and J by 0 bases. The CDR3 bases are TGTGCCATCAGTGAGTTCCAGGACAGGATGAACACTGAAGCTTTCTTT. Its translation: CAISEFQDRMNTEAFF.

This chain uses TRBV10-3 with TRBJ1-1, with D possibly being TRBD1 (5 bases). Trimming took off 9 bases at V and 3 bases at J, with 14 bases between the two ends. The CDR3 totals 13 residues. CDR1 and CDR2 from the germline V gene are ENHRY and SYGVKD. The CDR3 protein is CAIVDGGYTEAFF. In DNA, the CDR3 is TGTGCCATAGTGGACGGGGGGTACACTGAAGCTTTCTTT.

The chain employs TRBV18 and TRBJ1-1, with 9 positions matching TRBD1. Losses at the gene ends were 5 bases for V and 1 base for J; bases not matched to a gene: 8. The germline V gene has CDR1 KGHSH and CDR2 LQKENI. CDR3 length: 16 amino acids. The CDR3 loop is CASSRDRATSNTEAFF. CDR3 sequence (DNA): TGTGCCAGCTCAAGGGACAGGGCCACCTCGAACACTGAAGCTTTCTTT. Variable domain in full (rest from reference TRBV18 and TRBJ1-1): NAGVMQNPRHLVRRRGQEARLRCSPMKGHSHVYWYRQLPEEGLKFMVYLQKENIIDESGMPKERFSAEFPKEGPSILRIQQVVRGDSAAYFCASSRDRATSNTEAFFGQGTRLTVV.

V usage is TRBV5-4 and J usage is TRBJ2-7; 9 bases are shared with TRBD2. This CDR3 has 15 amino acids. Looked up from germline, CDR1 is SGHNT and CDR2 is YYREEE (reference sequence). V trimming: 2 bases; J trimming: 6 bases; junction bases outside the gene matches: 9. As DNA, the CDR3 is TGTGCCAGCAGCTTAAGACTAGCGGAGACTCTCGAGCAGTACTTC. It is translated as CASSLRLAETLEQYF.

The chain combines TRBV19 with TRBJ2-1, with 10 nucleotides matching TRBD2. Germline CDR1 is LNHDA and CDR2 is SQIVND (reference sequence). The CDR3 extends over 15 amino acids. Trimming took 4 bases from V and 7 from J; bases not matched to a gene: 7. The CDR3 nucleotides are TGTGCCAGTAGTAAAACTAGCGGGGTCGGTAATGAGCAGTTCTTC. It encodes CASSKTSGVGNEQFF.

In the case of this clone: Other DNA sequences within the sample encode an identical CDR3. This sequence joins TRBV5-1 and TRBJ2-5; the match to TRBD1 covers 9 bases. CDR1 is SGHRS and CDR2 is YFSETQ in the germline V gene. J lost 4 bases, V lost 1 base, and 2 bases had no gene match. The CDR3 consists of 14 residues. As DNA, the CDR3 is TGCGCCAGCAGCTTGACAGGGGGCGGAGAGACCCAGTACTTC. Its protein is CASSLTGGGETQYF.